A single sample gave rise to the 17 T cell receptor beta chains below, sequenced in a study of T cell repertoires in cytomegalovirus infection (dated by TCRdb to the late 2010s). Per the publication, the treatment or condition label means: in vitro stimulation with specific CMV peptide epitopes to enrich CMV-specific T cells. Antigens of these TCRs are unknown. Data came from an Illumina HiSeq 1500. Starting from the raw public reads, TCRdb applied fastp trimming at Q25, assembled clones with MiXCR and retained in-frame beta chains. CDR3 protein duplicates are merged, each entry listing the most common genes and DNA. This sample gives 100,000 to 150,000 distinct CDR3 sequences in total; 25% to 35% of them show up just once. The ten largest clones take up about 53% of the sample. The sequences come from CD8+ T cells from cultured PBMCs, collected from culture after CMV antigen stimulation. These receptor sequences come from a human donor in good health (CMV status not recorded). Some clones in this sample may be carry-over from other donors' samples.

V usage is TRBV7-6 and J usage is TRBJ1-4; D is possibly TRBD1 (6 bases). This CDR3 has 15 amino acids. V was cut by 7 bases and J by 4 bases, with 16 bases left in between. The V gene's germline CDR1 is SGHVS and CDR2 FNYEAQ. The CDR3 loop reads CASNQQGLYNEKLFF. Written as DNA, the CDR3 is TGTGCCAGCAACCAACAGGGACTATATAATGAAAAACTGTTTTTT.

This clonotype has more than one count but fewer than ten. The chain uses TRBV7-6 and TRBJ1-1, with D perhaps matching TRBD1 (6 bases). Trimming removed 6 bases at V and 7 bases at J, with 15 bases between. The CDR3 is 13 residues long. The germline CDR1 and CDR2 sequences are SGHVS and FNYEAQ. The CDR3 is CASRGDWTDEAFF. The CDR3 DNA reads as TGTGCCAGCAGAGGGGATTGGACAGATGAAGCTTTCTTT.

The V call is TRBV29-1, the J call TRBJ2-1; D might be TRBD2 (6 bases). From germline, CDR1 is SQVTM and CDR2 ANQGSEA. The V gene lost 7 bases and the J gene lost 8 bases, with 15 bases spanning the gap. The CDR3 has 12 residues. CDR3 sequence: CSAAYRDYEQFF. The CDR3 DNA follows: TGCAGCGCCGCATACCGGGACTATGAGCAGTTCTTC.

This rearrangement joins TRBV4-3 to TRBJ1-5, with no clear D. The CDR3 extends over 14 amino acids. Trimming left V 3 bases short and J 0 bases short, with 6 bases between. Germline CDR1 LGHNA, CDR2 YSLEER. CDR3 amino acids: CASSHQGSNQPQHF. CDR3 coding DNA: TGCGCCAGCAGCCATCAAGGTAGCAATCAGCCCCAGCATTTT.

This clonotype was recorded at least ten times. V and J are TRBV14 and TRBJ2-7; D gene uncertain. The germline gives CDR1 SGHDN, CDR2 FVKESK. V was trimmed by 0 bases and J by 3 bases, leaving 6 bases between them. The CDR3 runs 13 residues. This CDR3 reads CASSQDLGYEQYF. The CDR3 DNA is TGTGCCAGCAGCCAAGATTTGGGCTACGAGCAGTACTTC.

The chain joins TRBV5-1 to TRBJ1-2; no clear D. Germline CDR1 and CDR2: SGHRS and YFSETQ. The CDR3 is made up of 15 amino acids. Trimming removed 0 bases from V and 2 bases from J, with 11 bases in between. The DNA of the CDR3 is TGCGCCAGCAGCTTGGAGGGCCTTTCCAACTATGGCTACACCTTC. Its translation: CASSLEGLSNYGYTF. The full variable domain, rest sourced from reference TRBV5-1 and TRBJ1-2, is KAGVTQTPRYLIKTRGQQVTLSCSPISGHRSVSWYQQTPGQGLQFLFEYFSETQRNKGNFPGRFSGRQFSNSRSEMNVSTLELGDSALYLCASSLEGLSNYGYTFGSGTRLTVV.

The rearrangement joins TRBV24-1 to TRBJ2-2, with 8 nucleotides matching TRBD1. J gave up 4 bases and V 1 base, and 7 bases lay outside the gene matches. CDR1 KGHDR and CDR2 SFDVKD come from the germline V gene. This CDR3 has 17 amino acids. The CDR3 nucleotides are TGTGCCACCAGTGATTTAGGGCCAGGGGGCCGCACCGGGGAGCTGTTTTTT. This sequence encodes CATSDLGPGGRTGELFF.

The chain is built from TRBV19 and TRBJ1-1; the D is unclear. The germline CDR1 and CDR2 sequences are LNHDA and SQIVND (reference sequence). Trimming pared 5 bases from V and 3 bases from J, leaving 10 bases between. The CDR3 extends over 13 amino acids. CDR3 bases: TGTGCCAGTAGTGCGCAGGTGTACACTGAAGCTTTCTTT. Translated: CASSAQVYTEAFF.

There are many counts of this clonotype. The chain links TRBV28 to TRBJ2-1; tentative D call: TRBD1 (5 bases). Trimming cost V 3 bases and J 1 base, with 16 bases left between them. The CDR3 is made up of 17 amino acids. CDR1 and CDR2 (germline): MDHEN, SYDVKM. CDR3 bases: TGTGCCAGCAGTTTGCGAGGTGGGGCCGGATCCTACAATGAGCAGTTCTTC. Translation: CASSLRGGAGSYNEQFF.

This clonotype was seen more than once but under ten times. The chain has TRBV4-1 and TRBJ1-5, with D perhaps matching TRBD1 (5 bases). V was cut by 0 bases and J by 5 bases, with 11 bases left in between. The CDR3 is made up of 15 amino acids. The germline V gene has CDR1 MGHRA and CDR2 YSYEKL. For the CDR3, the DNA is TGCGCCAGCAGCCAAGAGGGACGGTCTTATCAGCCCCAGCATTTT. Its translation: CASSQEGRSYQPQHF.

The rearrangement joins TRBV19 to TRBJ1-1; no reliable D call. V was shortened by 3 bases and J by 5 bases, with 13 bases between the two germline ends. Germline assignment: CDR1 LNHDA and CDR2 SQIVND (reference sequence). The CDR3 is made up of 14 amino acids. The CDR3 protein is CASSISGPGTEAFF. In DNA form, the CDR3 reads TGTGCCAGTAGTATCTCGGGTCCCGGGACTGAAGCTTTCTTT. The complete variable domain, with remaining parts taken from reference TRBV19 and TRBJ1-1, reads DGGITQSPKYLFRKEGQNVTLSCEQNLNHDAMYWYRQDPGQGLRLIYYSQIVNDFQKGDIAEGYSVSREKKESFPLTVTSAQKNPTAFYLCASSISGPGTEAFFGQGTRLTVV.

By share of the sample, this clonotype is medium-sized. The V call is TRBV10-3, the J call TRBJ2-7; D is tentatively TRBD1 or TRBD2 (5 bases each). V was clipped by 11 bases and J by 3 bases, with 14 bases between them. In germline, CDR1 is ENHRY, CDR2 SYGVKD. CDR3 length: 12 amino acids. The DNA for the CDR3 is TGTGCCTCGAGGGGCAGCGACTACGAGCAGTACTTC. This codes for CASRGSDYEQYF.

The CDR3 DNA reads as TGTGCCAGTAGTCCACGGGACGGGACTGAAAAACTGTTTTTT. Its protein product is CASSPRDGTEKLFF. The rearrangement links TRBV19 to TRBJ1-4; TRBD1 is a possible D gene (5 bases). CDR1 and CDR2 from the germline V gene are LNHDA and SQIVND (reference sequence). This CDR3 contains 14 residues. The germline V and J ends were trimmed by 5 bases and 7 bases, with 14 bases remaining between them. The variable domain in full, with the rest retrieved from reference TRBV19 and TRBJ1-4, is DGGITQSPKYLFRKEGQNVTLSCEQNLNHDAMYWYRQDPGQGLRLIYYSQIVNDFQKGDIAEGYSVSREKKESFPLTVTSAQKNPTAFYLCASSPRDGTEKLFFGSGTQLSVL.

This chain links TRBV7-9 with TRBJ2-4; maybe TRBD1 (7 bases). This CDR3 region has 13 residues. In germline, CDR1 is SEHNR, CDR2 FQNEAQ (reference sequence). V lost 3 bases to trimming and J lost 8 bases, with 11 bases between them. This CDR3 reads CASSLDRRDIQYF. The CDR3 DNA is TGTGCCAGCAGCTTGGACAGGAGGGACATTCAGTACTTC.

V usage is TRBV9 and J usage is TRBJ2-6; D gene uncertain. V was trimmed by 3 bases and J by 0 bases, leaving 7 bases between them. CDR3 length equals 15 residues. Germline CDR1 is SGDLS and CDR2 is YYNGEE. The CDR3 is CASSGPTSGANVLTF. The CDR3, as DNA: TGTGCCAGCAGCGGCCCTACCTCTGGGGCCAACGTCCTGACTTTC.

The J gene is TRBJ2-3, the V gene TRBV6-6; 10 nucleotides align to TRBD2. Per the germline V gene, CDR1 is MNHNY and CDR2 is SVGAGI (reference sequence). The V segment lost 7 bases and the J segment 0 bases; nucleotides outside the gene matches: 7. The CDR3 is 16 residues long. CDR3 nucleotides: TGTGCCAGCACCCTAGCGGGGGTGCCTAGCACAGATACGCAGTATTTT. This gives the protein CASTLAGVPSTDTQYF.

This chain uses TRBV11-2 with TRBJ2-7; no clear D gene. Germline values: CDR1 SGHAT, CDR2 FQNNGV. Trimming took 2 bases from V and 0 from J, leaving 5 bases between them. This CDR3 contains 13 residues. The CDR3 sequence: CASSLRLSYEQYF. The DNA of the CDR3 is TGTGCCAGCAGCTTACGGCTCTCCTACGAGCAGTACTTC.